This TCR beta chain was identified during a study of T cells in Graves' hyperthyroidism and ophthalmopathy. Regarding the study as a whole: From stable hyperthyroidism, ophthalmopathy was set apart by a 13 V-J model. In the blood, most expanded thyroid clonotypes above 0.001 appeared as well.

This CDR3 spans 13 amino acids. With 6 bases removed from V and 7 bases from J, the gap between germline ends came to 12 bases. Ophthalmopathy patients had moderate-to-severe active disease, CAS ≥3, NOSPECS ≥4, and disease duration under 3 months. The study excluded patients with uncontrolled infection, other autoimmune disease, pregnancy or lactation. Researchers took RNA transcripts and amplified the TCR beta CDR3 regions from them. An initial round of RT-PCR targeting the TCR CDR3 relied on the HTBI primer set. TCRdb re-called the multiplex PCR reads through MiXCR, storing one row per CDR3 protein. The sample shows hundreds of thousands of distinct CDR3 sequences, less than 25% of them seen only once. A remark on this clonotype: Antigen unknown.

Sequencing was carried out using blood. The receptor was derived from a young man with Graves' ophthalmopathy. V is TRBV12-3 or TRBV12-4 and J is TRBJ2-2, with a possible D match to TRBD2 (5 bases). The CDR3 nucleotides are TGTGCCAGCAGGCGAACTAGAAACGGGGAGCTGTTTTTT. Translated, it gives CASRRTRNGELFF.